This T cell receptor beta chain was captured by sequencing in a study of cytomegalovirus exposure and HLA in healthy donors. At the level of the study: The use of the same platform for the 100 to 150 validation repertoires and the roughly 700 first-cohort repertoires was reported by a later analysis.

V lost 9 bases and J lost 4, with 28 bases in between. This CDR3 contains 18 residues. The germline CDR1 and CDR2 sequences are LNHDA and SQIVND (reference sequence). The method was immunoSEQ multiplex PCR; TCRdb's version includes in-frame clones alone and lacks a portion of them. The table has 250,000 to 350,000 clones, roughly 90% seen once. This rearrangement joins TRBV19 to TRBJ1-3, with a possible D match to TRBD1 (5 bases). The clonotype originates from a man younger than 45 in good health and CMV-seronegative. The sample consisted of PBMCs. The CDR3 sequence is CARDRSFRGFSYGNTIYF. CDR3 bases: TGTGCCAGGGACCGTTCCTTCCGGGGGTTTAGTTACGGAAACACCATATATTTT.